Listed here are 8 T cell receptor beta chains from one sample, sequenced in a study of cytomegalovirus exposure and HLA in healthy donors. The PCR contained 60 Vbeta and 13 Jbeta primers. Clones were read by immunoSEQ multiplex PCR, and TCRdb kept only the in-frame ones, dropping some. The data contain 200,000 to 250,000 clones, roughly 84% of them singletons. Input material: PBMCs. The receptors here all came from a man aged 50-59 years in good health and CMV-seronegative.

This chain joins TRBV11-2 and TRBJ1-1; D call uncertain. Germline CDR1 and CDR2: SGHAT and FQNNGV. V was cut by 5 bases and J by 1 base, with 14 bases left in between. The CDR3 length is 15 residues. The CDR3 is CASSPSWETNTEAFF. DNA of the CDR3: TGTGCCAGCAGCCCCAGCTGGGAGACGAACACTGAAGCTTTCTTT.

The chain combines TRBV15 with TRBJ2-1, with D possibly being TRBD2 (6 bases). Germline CDR1 is LNHNV and CDR2 is YYDKDF (reference sequence). The CDR3 length is 14 residues. The V and J ends lost 1 base and 4 bases respectively, with 8 bases between them. The CDR3 protein is CATSRVAAYNEQFF. The CDR3 coding sequence is TGTGCCACCAGCAGAGTAGCGGCTTACAATGAGCAGTTCTTC. The full variable domain, with the rest looked up from reference TRBV15 and TRBJ2-1, is DAMVIQNPRYQVTQFGKPVTLSCSQTLNHNVMYWYQQKSSQAPKLLFHYYDKDFNNEADTPDNFQSRRPNTSFCFLDIRSPGLGDTAMYLCATSRVAAYNEQFFGPGTRLTVL.

The sample holds one count of this clone. The V gene is TRBV9, the J gene TRBJ2-1; TRBD2 matches 11 bases. Looked up from germline, CDR1 is SGDLS and CDR2 is YYNGEE. The CDR3 is 15 residues long. V gave up 4 bases and J gave up 9 bases; unmatched junction bases: 9. CDR3 in amino acids: CASSPTGGLAGEQFF. In DNA, the CDR3 is TGTGCCAGCAGCCCGACCGGTGGACTAGCGGGTGAGCAGTTCTTC. The variable domain in full, completed from reference TRBV9 and TRBJ2-1, reads DSGVTQTPKHLITATGQRVTLRCSPRSGDLSVYWYQQSLDQGLQFLIQYYNGEERAKGNILERFSAQQFPDLHSELNLSSLELGDSALYFCASSPTGGLAGEQFFGPGTRLTVL.

The rearrangement uses TRBV27 and TRBJ2-2; D is undetermined. The CDR3 totals 15 residues. V dropped 2 bases and J dropped 2 bases, with 9 bases sitting between them. In germline, CDR1 is MNHEY, CDR2 SMNVEV (reference sequence). CDR3 sequence reads: CASSLNRINTGELFF. For the CDR3, the DNA is TGTGCCAGCAGTTTAAACAGAATCAACACCGGGGAGCTGTTTTTT.

V usage is TRBV5-1 and J usage is TRBJ2-2; 13 bases are a match to TRBD2. This CDR3 region has 16 residues. The ends lost 4 bases at V and 4 bases at J; junction bases unmatched: 4. Looked up from germline, CDR1 is SGHRS and CDR2 is YFSETQ. CDR3 bases: TGCGCCAGCAGCCAACTAGCGGGAGGGGGCACCGGGGAGCTGTTTTTT. The encoded protein is CASSQLAGGGTGELFF.

V is TRBV13 and J is TRBJ2-1, with TRBD2 as a possible D gene (5 bases). Between the trimmed V and J ends, which lost 5 bases and 2 bases, there was a span of 16 bases. The CDR3 totals 16 residues. Germline V CDR1 and CDR2: PRHDT, FYEKMQ (reference sequence). CDR3 nucleotide sequence: TGTGCCAGCAGCCAACGCGCTAGCTTGGCCTACAATGAGCAGTTCTTC. Residues: CASSQRASLAYNEQFF.

The chain has TRBV25-1 and TRBJ2-1, with TRBD2 identical over 8 bases. Germline trimming cut 1 base from V and 9 bases from J; bases unmatched to any gene: 11. The CDR3 covers 16 residues. Germline assignment: CDR1 MGHDK and CDR2 SYGVNS. CDR3 nucleotide sequence: TGTGCCAGCAGTGAATCGGCTAGCGGGCTGTTCGTTGAGCAGTTCTTC. As protein: CASSESASGLFVEQFF.

The chain couples TRBV7-9 to TRBJ1-4; possible D gene TRBD1, 6 bases. V lost 1 base and J 3 bases, leaving 12 bases between the germline ends. CDR3 length: 16 residues. Germline CDR1 and CDR2: SEHNR and FQNEAQ (reference sequence). CDR3 DNA sequence: TGTGCCAGCAGCTTAGGGGCAGGGGTGGCTAATGAAAAACTGTTTTTT. Its translation is CASSLGAGVANEKLFF.